This is a list of T cell receptor beta chains from one sample in a study of T cell changes during pregnancy in multiple sclerosis. Profiling relied on immunoSEQ multiplex PCR, and the TCRdb table lists in-frame clones only, not all of them. The sample records about 46,000 clones, around 93% being singletons. This sample comprised CD8+ T cells from peripheral blood mononuclear cells, obtained in the first trimester of pregnancy. The origin of the receptors is a female donor with multiple sclerosis, enrolled in a pregnancy study. The CDR3 runs from the conserved cysteine through the conserved F or W. Each record gives: V gene, J gene, CDR3 length, CDR3 protein.

V: TRBV6-1; J: TRBJ1-5; length: 18; CDR3: CASSEIVVVDSPNQPQHF
V: TRBV7-9; J: TRBJ2-2; length: 14; CDR3: CASGQGPNTGELFF
V: TRBV30; J: TRBJ1-1; length: 15; CDR3: CAWTQGPGINTEAFF
V: TRBV6-6; J: TRBJ1-5; length: 15; CDR3: CASREGALGNQPQHF
V: TRBV7-9; J: TRBJ2-1; length: 13; CDR3: CASSSISGDEQFF
V: TRBV7-3; J: TRBJ2-6; length: 16; CDR3: CASSGGGSSGANVLTF
V: TRBV11-2; J: TRBJ2-7; length: 17; CDR3: CASSSVYRGGSSYEQYF
V: TRBV7-9; J: TRBJ2-5; length: 14; CDR3: CASSFTGLQETQYF
V: TRBV5-1; J: TRBJ1-2; length: 15; CDR3: CASSLFLDRDYGYTF
V: TRBV14; J: TRBJ2-1; length: 15; CDR3: CASSSTGGWYNEQFF
V: TRBV15; J: TRBJ1-1; length: 14; CDR3: CATSSPTWDNEAFF
V: TRBV9; J: TRBJ2-1; length: 18; CDR3: CASSVVPGSLFSYNEQFF
V: TRBV6-1; J: TRBJ1-2; length: 12; CDR3: CASRGPDYGYTF
V: TRBV4-3; J: TRBJ2-7; length: 16; CDR3: CASSQDFRTGTYEQYF
V: TRBV6-1; J: TRBJ2-3; length: 15; CDR3: CASSEYRGLRDTQYF
V: TRBV19; J: TRBJ2-3; length: 17; CDR3: CASKNPNRAASTDTQYF
V: TRBV19; J: TRBJ2-2; length: 16; CDR3: CASSTWTGGITGELFF
V: TRBV12-5; J: TRBJ1-5; length: 15; CDR3: CASGRTGDSNQPQHF
V: TRBV9; J: TRBJ2-2; length: 14; CDR3: CASSVGGGTGELFF
V: TRBV9; J: TRBJ1-3; length: 15; CDR3: CASSVAGQPGNTIYF
V: TRBV30; J: .; length: 14; CDR3: CAWSVDRFTYEQYF
V: TRBV13; J: TRBJ2-1; length: 18; CDR3: CASSLRARLAGAVGEQFF
V: TRBV6-5; J: TRBJ1-5; length: 14; CDR3: CASSLTEGGQPQHF
V: TRBV7-2; J: TRBJ1-5; length: 14; CDR3: CASSLTGYNQPQHF
V: TRBV7-9; J: TRBJ1-1; length: 13; CDR3: CASSPSWLTEAFF
V: TRBV4-1; J: TRBJ2-7; length: 16; CDR3: CASSQDSGGFSYEQYF
V: TRBV4-1; J: TRBJ2-1; length: 18; CDR3: CASSQASGGLAAYNEQFF
V: TRBV9; J: TRBJ2-5; length: 15; CDR3: CASSAEGRQGETQYF
V: TRBV4-3; J: TRBJ2-7; length: 16; CDR3: CASSQDWTGTSDEQYF
V: TRBV13; J: TRBJ1-2; length: 18; CDR3: CASSLTLQGPPANYGYTF
V: TRBV13; J: TRBJ2-7; length: 16; CDR3: CASSPRGQGPAYEQYF
V: TRBV30; J: TRBJ1-1; length: 13; CDR3: CAWNGQPGTEAFF
V: TRBV28; J: TRBJ2-7; length: 15; CDR3: CASTSRRDRGYEQYF
V: TRBV5-1; J: TRBJ1-1; length: 13; CDR3: CASSWASNTEAFF
V: TRBV7-9; J: TRBJ2-1; length: 15; CDR3: CASSPPLSPGNEQFF
V: TRBV7-9; J: TRBJ2-4; length: 14; CDR3: CASSLARDKNIQYF
V: TRBV4-2; J: TRBJ2-3; length: 16; CDR3: CASSQELGGGTDTQYF
V: TRBV7-3; J: TRBJ2-3; length: 17; CDR3: CASSHPRTGVFTDTQYF
V: TRBV6-6; J: TRBJ1-1; length: 16; CDR3: CASSYFFSGDNTEAFF
V: TRBV27; J: TRBJ2-7; length: 13; CDR3: CASSDRGGYEQYF
V: TRBV5-1; J: TRBJ2-7; length: 13; CDR3: CASSLARAYEQYF
V: TRBV4-1; J: TRBJ2-1; length: 17; CDR3: CASSGPGGGPSYNEQFF
V: TRBV9; J: TRBJ2-5; length: 14; CDR3: CASSVGDGVETQYF
V: TRBV19; J: TRBJ1-6; length: 13; CDR3: CASSQGANSPLHF
V: TRBV18; J: TRBJ2-5; length: 15; CDR3: CASSPKSRVRETQYF
V: TRBV7-2; J: TRBJ2-7; length: 12; CDR3: CASSFSAGEQYF
V: TRBV27; J: TRBJ2-7; length: 14; CDR3: CASSPRVPPYEQYF
V: TRBV2; J: TRBJ1-1; length: 13; CDR3: CASTTGGAGEAFF
V: TRBV5-1; J: TRBJ2-7; length: 13; CDR3: CASSLYTSYEQYF
V: TRBV2; J: TRBJ2-1; length: 16; CDR3: CASSGKGLAAHNEQFF
V: TRBV6-1; J: TRBJ1-2; length: 11; CDR3: CASGAWDGYTF
V: TRBV11-3; J: TRBJ1-1; length: 15; CDR3: CASSITGGVSTEAFF
V: TRBV19; J: TRBJ1-1; length: 13; CDR3: CASRQGASTEAFF
V: TRBV6-1; J: TRBJ2-5; length: 15; CDR3: CASSEFLDPPLEQYF
V: TRBV27; J: TRBJ1-1; length: 13; CDR3: CASSFSPRAEAFF